The 28 T cell receptor beta chains below all came from one sample that was sequenced in a study of T cell clones after liver transplantation. Data came from immunoSEQ multiplex PCR; TCRdb stores just in-frame clones and leaves some out. The sample carries roughly 23,000 clones, 93% recorded once. The sequences come from CD8+ T cells from blood, collected roughly 26 months after liver transplant. The receptors shown here come from a human patient who received a liver transplant. Some T cells may trace back to the graft donor.

V usage is TRBV25-1 and J usage is TRBJ1-4; TRBD1 aligns across 9 bases. CDR1 is MGHDK and CDR2 is SYGVNS in the germline V gene. The V and J ends lost 11 bases and 2 bases, in that order; junction bases with no gene match: 3. CDR3 length: 13 residues. The CDR3 region has the DNA TGTGCCTCCGGACAGGGGACTAATGAAAAACTGTTTTTT. This codes for CASGQGTNEKLFF.

This clone appeared a single time. The chain recombines TRBV7-2 with TRBJ2-2, with D hard to call. The germline CDR1 and CDR2 sequences are SGHTA and FQGNSA. Trimming pared 1 base from V and 4 bases from J, leaving 13 bases between. The CDR3 totals 16 residues. This CDR3 is CASSLDYPAFTGELFF. In DNA form, the CDR3 reads TGTGCCAGCAGCTTAGATTATCCAGCCTTCACCGGGGAGCTGTTTTTT.

The genes are TRBV2 and TRBJ2-7; no clear D gene. Looked up from germline, CDR1 is SNHLY and CDR2 is FYNNEI. The CDR3 contains 14 residues. The V end lost 6 bases, the J end lost 3 bases, and 15 bases lay between the germline ends. CDR3 protein: CASSETHPFYEQYF. The CDR3 DNA follows: TGTGCCAGCAGCGAAACCCATCCCTTCTACGAGCAGTACTTC.

This chain uses TRBV7-8 with TRBJ2-3, with 10 nucleotides matching TRBD2. Germline CDR1 is SGHVS and CDR2 is FQNEAQ. J gave up 1 base and V 5 bases, and 3 bases lay outside the gene matches. The CDR3 is 15 amino acids. DNA of the CDR3: TGTGCCAGCAGCGACACTAGCGGGGGCACAGATACGCAGTATTTT. Amino acids: CASSDTSGGTDTQYF.

V gene TRBV7-9 combines with J gene TRBJ2-1, with TRBD2 identical over 11 bases. The trim removed 6 bases at V and 7 bases at J, leaving 5 bases unmatched. The CDR3 length is 14 residues. Germline lookup yields CDR1 SEHNR and CDR2 FQNEAQ (reference sequence). This chain's CDR3 is CASRLAGVQNEQFF. CDR3 coding DNA: TGTGCCAGCAGACTAGCGGGAGTCCAGAATGAGCAGTTCTTC.

This chain uses TRBV2 with TRBJ1-1; no firm D call. Trimming removed 7 bases from V and 2 bases from J, with 8 bases in between. The CDR3 contains 12 residues. Germline V gene data show CDR1 as SNHLY and CDR2 as FYNNEI. This CDR3 is CASIGGNTEAFF. In DNA form, the CDR3 reads TGTGCCAGCATCGGTGGAAACACTGAAGCTTTCTTT.

The V gene is TRBV13, the J gene TRBJ2-2, with unresolved D. The ends were cut back, 7 bases at V and 1 base at J, with 7 bases in the middle. The V gene's germline CDR1 is PRHDT and CDR2 FYEKMQ (reference sequence). This CDR3 spans 13 amino acids. The CDR3 region has the DNA TGTGCCAGCACCCGCGAGAACACCGGGGAGCTGTTTTTT. Protein product: CASTRENTGELFF. Full variable domain (rest looked up from reference TRBV13 and TRBJ2-2): AAGVIQSPRHLIKEKRETATLKCYPIPRHDTVYWYQQGPGQDPQFLISFYEKMQSDKGSIPDRFSAQQFSDYHSELNMSSLELGDSALYFCASTRENTGELFFGEGSRLTVL.

The chain recombines TRBV30 with TRBJ2-7; D ambiguous. The germline gives CDR1 GTSNPN, CDR2 SVGIG (reference sequence). There are 11 residues in the CDR3. V was clipped by 5 bases and J by 2 bases, with 7 bases between them. CDR3 loop: CAWYTAYEQYF. DNA of the CDR3: TGTGCCTGGTATACAGCCTACGAGCAGTACTTC.

This clone was counted a single time. The chain joins TRBV7-8 to TRBJ2-1, with TRBD1 identical over 7 bases. The CDR3 is 15 amino acids. Per germline, CDR1 SGHVS and CDR2 FQNEAQ. The V segment lost 5 bases and the J segment 5 bases; nucleotides outside the gene matches: 9. The DNA of the CDR3 is TGTGCCAGCAGCCCCCCGGGACAGTCGCACAATGAGCAGTTCTTC. It yields the protein CASSPPGQSHNEQFF.

The chain recombines TRBV5-1 with TRBJ2-1, with 12 positions matching TRBD2. V gave up 3 bases and J gave up 4 bases; unmatched junction bases: 5. This CDR3 spans 16 amino acids. Looked up from germline, CDR1 is SGHRS and CDR2 is YFSETQ. CDR3 bases: TGCGCCAGCAGCTATGTGACTAGCGGGAGATACAATGAGCAGTTCTTC. As protein: CASSYVTSGRYNEQFF.

The V gene is TRBV11-3, the J gene TRBJ1-2, with D perhaps TRBD1 (6 bases). The CDR3 runs 15 residues. Germline V CDR1 and CDR2: SGHNT, YENEEA. With 5 bases removed from V and 0 bases from J, the gap between germline ends came to 13 bases. The CDR3 DNA sequence: TGTGCCAGCAGCCCTCGGGGGACACCTAACTATGGCTACACCTTC. It yields the protein CASSPRGTPNYGYTF.

This chain uses TRBV27 with TRBJ2-7; D uncertain. The length of the CDR3 is 11 residues. Germline assignment: CDR1 MNHEY and CDR2 SMNVEV (reference sequence). V shed 3 bases and J shed 6 bases, with 6 bases lying between them. CDR3 residues: CASSFGVEQYF. The CDR3 DNA reads as TGTGCCAGCAGTTTTGGGGTCGAGCAGTACTTC.

This chain links TRBV27 with TRBJ2-5; D possibly corresponds to TRBD1 (5 bases). V shed 1 base and J shed 13 bases, with 19 bases lying between them. CDR1 MNHEY and CDR2 SMNVEV come from the germline V gene (reference sequence). The CDR3 covers 14 residues. The CDR3 nucleotides read TGTGCCAGCAGTTTATATCAGGGTTCAGAGGAACTGTACTTC. Amino acids: CASSLYQGSEELYF.

The chain combines TRBV7-9 with TRBJ2-1, with 11 bases identical to TRBD2. Per germline, CDR1 SEHNR and CDR2 FQNEAQ (reference sequence). The trim removed 0 bases at V and 9 bases at J, leaving 7 bases unmatched. This CDR3 is 16 amino acids long. CDR3 nucleotides: TGTGCCAGCAGCTTAGCGACTAGCGGGATTTCGAGTGAGCAGTTCTTC. It yields the protein CASSLATSGISSEQFF. Based on the CDR3 plus reference TRBV7-9 and TRBJ2-1, the full variable domain is DTGVSQNPRHKITKRGQNVTFRCDPISEHNRLYWYRQTLGQGPEFLTYFQNEAQLEKSRLLSDRFSAERPKGSFSTLEIQRTEQGDSAMYLCASSLATSGISSEQFFGPGTRLTVL.

This CDR3 is CASTLYIGTEAFF. The CDR3 DNA sequence: TGTGCCAGCACCCTTTATATAGGGACTGAAGCTTTCTTT. The chain carries TRBV27 and TRBJ1-1, with no clear D. V lost 7 bases to trimming and J lost 5 bases, with 14 bases between them. Germline V lookup: CDR1 MNHEY, CDR2 SMNVEV (reference sequence). The CDR3 spans 13 residues.

The V call is TRBV6-5, the J call TRBJ2-5; D is ambiguous. The germline V gene encodes CDR1 MNHEY and CDR2 SVGAGI. V lost 6 bases and J lost 4, with 9 bases in between. The CDR3 runs 12 residues. The CDR3 sequence is CASSHGLETQYF. In nucleotides, the CDR3 is TGTGCCAGCAGCCACGGGTTAGAGACCCAGTACTTC.

This clone was seen just once. Sequence at one end of the junction differs from germline and may be a read error. This chain links TRBV19 with TRBJ2-7; 7 nucleotides match TRBD1. The germline V gene encodes CDR1 LNHDA and CDR2 SQIVND (reference sequence). This CDR3 contains 16 residues. Written as DNA, the CDR3 is TGTGCAAGTACCCACCCAACAGGGGATACCTCCTACGAGCAGTACTTC. Its protein is CASTHPTGDTSYEQYF.

The chain carries TRBV2 and TRBJ1-5, with TRBD1 matching 10 bases. The CDR3 length is 17 residues. Germline CDR1 SNHLY, CDR2 FYNNEI. J lost 7 bases, V lost 6 bases, and 15 bases had no gene match. The CDR3 bases are TGTGCCAGCAGCGACCGATGGAGACAGGGGGCACCGCAGCCCCAGCATTTT. Amino acids: CASSDRWRQGAPQPQHF.

This sequence joins TRBV7-9 and TRBJ2-1, with unresolved D. CDR3 length: 11 amino acids. Germline CDR1 is SEHNR and CDR2 is FQNEAQ (reference sequence). Trimming removed 5 bases from V and 4 bases from J, with 3 bases in between. The CDR3 sequence: CASSPYNEQFF. The CDR3 DNA reads as TGTGCCAGCAGCCCTTACAATGAGCAGTTCTTC. Using reference TRBV7-9 and TRBJ2-1 for the parts outside the CDR3, the full variable domain is DTGVSQNPRHKITKRGQNVTFRCDPISEHNRLYWYRQTLGQGPEFLTYFQNEAQLEKSRLLSDRFSAERPKGSFSTLEIQRTEQGDSAMYLCASSPYNEQFFGPGTRLTVL.

As DNA, the CDR3 is TGTGCCACCAGCAAGGTCCGGGGACTAACACGCAATGAGCAGTTCTTC. Protein sequence: CATSKVRGLTRNEQFF. This chain joins TRBV15 and TRBJ2-1; 7 bases are shared with TRBD2. This CDR3 has 16 residues. Germline CDR1 is LNHNV and CDR2 is YYDKDF (reference sequence). The V gene end was trimmed by 4 bases and the J gene end by 6 bases; junction bases not matched to a gene: 12.

This chain joins TRBV9 and TRBJ1-2; the D is unclear. CDR1 is SGDLS, CDR2 YYNGEE, per germline. V lost 5 bases and J lost 9, with 8 bases in between. The CDR3 runs to 10 residues. The CDR3 loop is CASRRESYTF. As DNA, the CDR3 is TGTGCCAGCAGGAGGGAAAGCTACACCTTC.

CDR3 amino acids: CASSFMGGFEKLFF. CDR3 bases: TGTGCCAGCAGCTTCATGGGAGGATTTGAAAAACTGTTTTTT. The chain recombines TRBV5-4 with TRBJ1-4; D gene unclear. V lost 2 bases and J lost 7, with 12 bases in between. This CDR3 is built from 14 residues. CDR1 and CDR2 from the germline V gene are SGHNT and YYREEE (reference sequence).

The CDR3 loop is CASSQEVLAGPWRPYEQYF. The CDR3 DNA reads as TGTGCCAGCAGCCAAGAGGTACTAGCGGGACCCTGGCGGCCCTACGAGCAGTACTTC. The chain combines TRBV14 with TRBJ2-7; 10 bases align to TRBD2. The CDR3 is 19 amino acids. The J segment lost 2 bases and the V segment lost 0 bases, leaving 13 bases of the junction unmatched. Germline V gene lookup returns CDR1 SGHDN and CDR2 FVKESK.

The V call is TRBV10-1, the J call TRBJ2-5, with a weak D call TRBD2 (6 bases). Trimming shortened V by 4 bases and J by 5 bases, and 17 bases separated the two germline ends. The CDR3 totals 15 residues. CDR1 and CDR2 (germline): WNHNN, SYGVQD (reference sequence). This CDR3 is CASSVHSGTEETQYF. In DNA, the CDR3 is TGCGCCAGCAGTGTCCATAGCGGTACGGAGGAGACCCAGTACTTC.

V gene TRBV10-3 combines with J gene TRBJ2-2; the match to TRBD1 covers 9 bases. Germline loops: CDR1 ENHRY, CDR2 SYGVKD. CDR3 size: 14 residues. V was pared by 11 bases and J by 5 bases, with 9 bases of the junction left unmatched. The CDR3 loop reads CASFDRGETGELFF. The CDR3, as DNA: TGTGCCTCATTTGACAGGGGGGAAACCGGGGAGCTGTTTTTT.

The V gene is TRBV7-3, the J gene TRBJ2-1; 9 bases are a match to TRBD2. There are 15 residues in the CDR3. Trimming at V came to 2 bases and at J to 7 bases, leaving 6 bases not matched to a gene. Germline V lookup: CDR1 SGHTA, CDR2 FQGTGA. In DNA form, the CDR3 reads TGTGCCAGCAGCTTACTAGCGGGATTTCAGAATGAGCAGTTCTTC. It specifies CASSLLAGFQNEQFF. Full variable domain (outside the CDR3, taken from reference TRBV7-3 and TRBJ2-1): GAGVSQTPSNKVTEKGKYVELRCDPISGHTALYWYRQSLGQGPEFLIYFQGTGAADDSGLPNDRFFAVRPEGSVSTLKIQRTERGDSAVYLCASSLLAGFQNEQFFGPGTRLTVL.

This clone was recorded only once. This chain uses TRBV28 with TRBJ1-5, with D possibly TRBD1 on 5 matching bases. Trimming left V 2 bases short and J 0 bases short, with 11 bases between. This CDR3 comprises 16 residues. The germline V gene encodes CDR1 MDHEN and CDR2 SYDVKM. The CDR3 region has the DNA TGTGCCAGCAGTTTAGTAGGGGCGGATAGCAATCAGCCCCAGCATTTT. Its translation is CASSLVGADSNQPQHF.

This clone was observed once. This chain uses TRBV2 with TRBJ1-2, with D tentatively TRBD1 (6 bases). The ends were cut back, 4 bases at V and 5 bases at J, with 20 bases in the middle. The CDR3 runs to 16 residues. The germline V gene has CDR1 SNHLY and CDR2 FYNNEI. The chain's CDR3 is CASSVARSGGLYGYTF. The CDR3 DNA follows: TGTGCCAGCAGTGTTGCCCGGAGCGGGGGGCTTTATGGCTACACCTTC.